This T cell receptor (beta chain) was sequenced during a study of metastatic and nonmetastatic thyroid tumors. Study overall: Peripheral blood and tumor or nodule samples from malignant and benign thyroid patients were compared.

This clone was picked up many times. No antigen is known for it. Each patient came to thyroid surgery without any prior treatment (of any kind). Overall study results and limits: Malignant tumors reportedly showed significantly higher TCR beta diversity than benign nodules in both blood and tumor.

TCRdb reassembled clones from the PCR reads with MiXCR. This table has about 39,000 clones, approximately 19% appearing once. Sequences were obtained from blood. The source is a female donor with papillary thyroid cancer or a benign thyroid nodule (not recorded which). Some clones in this sample may be carry-over from other donors' samples.

The CDR3 is CASSKTAGQGFEQYF. The CDR3 DNA reads TGTGCCAGCAGCAAGACAGCGGGACAGGGTTTCGAGCAGTACTTC. The chain recombines TRBV7-2 with TRBJ2-7; 9 bases are a match to TRBD1. The germline CDR1 and CDR2 sequences are SGHTA and FQGNSA. J gave up 6 bases and V 5 bases, and 11 bases lay outside the gene matches. The CDR3 is 15 amino acids.